This paragraph reports one T cell receptor beta chain. V was pared by 1 base and J by 5 bases, with 23 bases of the junction left unmatched. The CDR3 sequence is 21 residues long. Per the germline V gene, CDR1 is KGHSH and CDR2 is LQKENI. The sample belongs to a study of blood T cell repertoires in COVID-19. On the study more broadly: The United States, Italy and Spain were the sources of the acute and convalescent COVID-19 samples. Sample material is recorded as cDNA or gDNA derived from T cells, B-cell-depleted T cells, or PBMCs.

Original analysis: Amplification with reference gene primers provided the estimates of nucleated cell counts. The data were produced by immunoSEQ multiplex PCR, yet TCRdb's version contains in-frame clones alone and is incomplete. From that table come the V and J calls and clone size; the DNA was used to work out D and trimming. This table holds about 62,000 clones, 65% to 85% found once. This TCR derives from a human donor in a cohort sampled during active COVID-19. The chain links TRBV18 to TRBJ1-2, with 9 bases identical to TRBD1. The sequenced sample consisted of peripheral blood. CDR3 coding DNA: TGTGCCAGCTCACCACGTATAAGGACAGGGGTCAGGATCCAGAAGGAGTATGGCTACACCTTC. Protein product: CASSPRIRTGVRIQKEYGYTF.